Described below is a single T cell receptor beta chain sequence and its context. The target antigen is unknown. The ends lost 5 bases at V and 0 bases at J; junction bases unmatched: 7. The CDR3 is 15 residues long. Germline V gene data show CDR1 as MNHEY and CDR2 as SVGEGT. This entry belongs to a study of vaccination effects on CD4 cells after COVID-19. Assay used: immunoSEQ multiplex PCR; TCRdb lists only in-frame clones, some missing. The table includes about 79,000 clones, approximately 74% detected once. Ahead of sequencing, the ViraFEST assay grew antigen-specific CD4+ T cells using viral peptide pools. Having been cultured for ten to eleven days, the cells underwent CD4+ T cell isolation.

The chain couples TRBV6-2 or TRBV6-3 to TRBJ2-7, with 7 nucleotides matching TRBD1. The clonotype originates from a human donor who received a COVID-19 vaccine. The material sequenced was CD4+ T cells from PBMCs cultured with HCoV-229E spike peptides, taken before COVID-19 vaccination. The CDR3 reads CASSGTVRSSYEQYV. The CDR3 nucleotides are TGTGCCAGCAGTGGGACAGTTCGGAGCTCCTACGAGCAGTACGTC.